This is a list of T cell receptor beta chains from one sample in a study of brain T cells in children with intractable seizures. The table came from immunoSEQ multiplex PCR; TCRdb's copy has only in-frame clones and leaves some out. The repertoire has tens of thousands of clones, around 93% of them found once; the top ten carry 1.5%. The sample consisted of peripheral blood, taken at surgery. The receptors stem from a boy under two years old with tuberous sclerosis and intractable seizures. The CDR3 runs from the conserved cysteine through the conserved F or W. Fields, in order: clone size, D gene, CDR3 length, J gene, V gene, CDR3 DNA, CDR3 protein. The D gene is left open where the match is weak. Clone size is not always given. Where it is, it says once, few, many or a class for expanded clones.

clone_size: -; d_call: -; cdr3_length: 13; j_call: TRBJ2-3; v_call: TRBV24-1; cdr3_nt: TGTGCCACCAGTGAAGGTCTCACAGATACGCAGTATTTT; cdr3_aa: CATSEGLTDTQYF
clone_size: -; d_call: -; cdr3_length: 17; j_call: TRBJ2-5; v_call: TRBV18; cdr3_nt: TGTGCCAGCTCCTTCCGTCCAGGGTCGTTAGGAGGAGAGACCCAGTACTTC; cdr3_aa: CASSFRPGSLGGETQYF
clone_size: once; d_call: TRBD1; cdr3_length: 16; j_call: TRBJ1-4; v_call: TRBV2; cdr3_nt: TGTGCCAGCAGTGAAGTGCGGCAGGGGGCGTCCGTAGAACTGTTTTTT; cdr3_aa: CASSEVRQGASVELFF
clone_size: -; d_call: TRBD2; cdr3_length: 15; j_call: TRBJ2-7; v_call: TRBV6-5; cdr3_nt: TGTGCCAGCAGTTCCGATAGCGGGGGGGAGGACGAGCAGTACTTC; cdr3_aa: CASSSDSGGEDEQYF
clone_size: -; d_call: -; cdr3_length: 11; j_call: TRBJ1-1; v_call: TRBV29-1; cdr3_nt: TGCAGCGTCCTTCTGAACACTGAAGCTTTCTTT; cdr3_aa: CSVLLNTEAFF
clone_size: once; d_call: -; cdr3_length: 12; j_call: TRBJ1-1; v_call: TRBV5-6; cdr3_nt: TGTGCCAGCAGCTACGGGGACACTGAAGCTTTCTTT; cdr3_aa: CASSYGDTEAFF
clone_size: -; d_call: TRBD2; cdr3_length: 15; j_call: TRBJ2-7; v_call: TRBV6-2/TRBV6-3; cdr3_nt: TGTGCCAGCAGTCCCAGTAGCGGGGGGCCTCGGGAGCAGTACTTC; cdr3_aa: CASSPSSGGPREQYF
clone_size: -; d_call: -; cdr3_length: 16; j_call: TRBJ2-3; v_call: TRBV4-2; cdr3_nt: TGTGCCAGCAGCCCCACATGGCGGGAACGGGGAGATACGCAGTATTTT; cdr3_aa: CASSPTWRERGDTQYF
clone_size: -; d_call: -; cdr3_length: 21; j_call: TRBJ2-4; v_call: TRBV21-1; cdr3_nt: TGTGCCAGCAGCAAATACGGGCGAAAGGGTTTGCCGAGCCGGGCCAAAAACATTCAGTACTTC; cdr3_aa: CASSKYGRKGLPSRAKNIQYF
clone_size: -; d_call: -; cdr3_length: 15; j_call: TRBJ2-5; v_call: TRBV7-8; cdr3_nt: TGTGCCAGCAGCCAAAGCACAGCCTTTCAAGAGACCCAGTACTTC; cdr3_aa: CASSQSTAFQETQYF